Below, 30 T cell receptor beta chains from the same sample are listed, as sequenced in a study of radiation and T cells in renal cell carcinoma. As to time point: blood 4 weeks post-SBRT, at nephrectomy. The treatment: 15 Gy SBRT to primary tumor, nephrectomy 4 weeks later. Profiling relied on immunoSEQ multiplex PCR, and the TCRdb table lists in-frame clones only, not all of them. The data hold about 77,000 clones, with approximately 87% observed a single time. The input for sequencing was blood, taken from a patient whose treatment included radiotherapy and nephrectomy. The receptor set was obtained from a woman aged 60-75 years with renal cell carcinoma.

V is TRBV27 and J is TRBJ1-2, with a weak D call TRBD1 (6 bases). V dropped 0 bases and J dropped 5 bases, with 16 bases sitting between them. The CDR3 is 16 amino acids. Germline V gene lookup returns CDR1 MNHEY and CDR2 SMNVEV (reference sequence). The CDR3: CASSLSGRGAGYGYTF. Here the CDR3 DNA reads TGTGCCAGCAGTTTATCGGGTAGGGGGGCAGGTTATGGCTACACCTTC.

This rearrangement joins TRBV5-1 to TRBJ1-4, with D possibly being TRBD1 (5 bases). V was clipped by 5 bases and J by 6 bases, with 17 bases between them. Germline values: CDR1 SGHRS, CDR2 YFSETQ. This CDR3 is 15 amino acids long. The DNA of the CDR3 is TGCGCCAGCAGACTAGGGCCCCAGGGAGATGAAAAACTGTTTTTT. This gives the protein CASRLGPQGDEKLFF.

The CDR3 loop reads CASSTGQAPSYEQYF. Written as DNA, the CDR3 is TGTGCCAGTAGCACAGGGCAGGCCCCCTCCTACGAGCAGTACTTC. The rearrangement joins TRBV19 to TRBJ2-7; D might be TRBD1 (6 bases). Trimming pared 6 bases from V and 0 bases from J, leaving 15 bases between. The CDR3 contains 15 residues. Looked up from germline, CDR1 is LNHDA and CDR2 is SQIVND (reference sequence).

The V and J genes are TRBV30 and TRBJ2-3, with TRBD1 matching 7 bases. The junction had 8 bases not matched to a gene; V was cut back by 3 bases and J by 5 bases. This CDR3 is built from 14 residues. The germline CDR1 and CDR2 sequences are GTSNPN and SVGIG (reference sequence). The CDR3 DNA sequence: TGTGCCTGGAGGATTAGGGGGCGTGGAGATACGCAGTATTTT. Its translation is CAWRIRGRGDTQYF.

V is TRBV9 and J is TRBJ2-7; TRBD1 matches at 7 bases. The germline V gene has CDR1 SGDLS and CDR2 YYNGEE. The length of the CDR3 is 14 residues. The trim removed 4 bases at V and 3 bases at J, leaving 7 bases unmatched. The CDR3 DNA follows: TGTGCCAGCAGCATTCGACAGGGAAACTACGAGCAGTACTTC. Its translation: CASSIRQGNYEQYF.

This clone was counted only a few times. The V call is TRBV5-4, the J call TRBJ1-6; D call uncertain. V lost 5 bases, J lost 3 bases, and 3 bases lay in between. Germline values: CDR1 SGHNT, CDR2 YYREEE (reference sequence). The CDR3 is 12 amino acids. CDR3 sequence: CASSFYNSPLHF. DNA of the CDR3: TGTGCCAGCAGTTTCTATAATTCACCCCTCCACTTT.

This chain links TRBV5-1 with TRBJ1-3; D is uncertain. The V end lost 0 bases, the J end lost 4 bases, and 11 bases lay between the germline ends. The CDR3 spans 15 residues. Germline lookup yields CDR1 SGHRS and CDR2 YFSETQ. CDR3 sequence: CASSLARPGGNTIYF. The CDR3 DNA follows: TGCGCCAGCAGCTTGGCCCGCCCGGGGGGAAACACCATATATTTT.

This chain connects TRBV19 to TRBJ2-7, with 9 bases matching TRBD1. The CDR3 consists of 14 residues. The V segment lost 3 bases and the J segment 2 bases; nucleotides outside the gene matches: 2. The germline V gene has CDR1 LNHDA and CDR2 SQIVND (reference sequence). CDR3 amino acids: CASSMGQGPYEQYF. The CDR3 DNA reads TGTGCCAGTAGTATGGGACAGGGCCCCTACGAGCAGTACTTC.

This chain connects TRBV7-9 to TRBJ1-1; TRBD1 is a possible D gene (5 bases). Looked up from germline, CDR1 is SEHNR and CDR2 is FQNEAQ (reference sequence). The CDR3 is made up of 14 amino acids. Trimming pared 5 bases from V and 4 bases from J, leaving 14 bases between. The CDR3 bases are TGTGCCAGCAGCCCCCTGGGGGACTCCACTGAAGCTTTCTTT. As protein: CASSPLGDSTEAFF.

The chain is built from TRBV19 and TRBJ2-7; D could derive from TRBD1 or TRBD2 (5 bases each). The CDR3 is 18 residues long. V lost 8 bases to trimming and J lost 0 bases, with 26 bases between them. Germline V gene sequence: CDR1 LNHDA, CDR2 SQIVND (reference sequence). The CDR3 DNA reads TGTGCCAGTGGCATACAGAGTTCGGGACCGACGAGCTCCTACGAGCAGTACTTC. Amino acid sequence: CASGIQSSGPTSSYEQYF.

The rearrangement uses TRBV11-2 and TRBJ2-2; D is ambiguous. Germline CDR1 SGHAT, CDR2 FQNNGV. Between the trimmed V and J ends, which lost 1 base and 7 bases, there was a span of 10 bases. The CDR3 sequence is 14 residues long. CDR3 loop: CASSLGVLGGELFF. DNA for the CDR3: TGTGCCAGCAGCTTAGGGGTATTAGGCGGGGAGCTGTTTTTT.

The chain employs TRBV4-2 and TRBJ1-2, with 9 bases identical to TRBD1. CDR1 is LGHNA and CDR2 is YNFKEQ in the germline V gene. The CDR3 runs to 14 residues. Trimming at V came to 2 bases and at J to 4 bases, leaving 2 bases not matched to a gene. The CDR3 protein is CASSQTGGGYGYTF. The CDR3 DNA sequence: TGTGCCAGCAGCCAAACAGGGGGCGGCTATGGCTACACCTTC.

The CDR3 region has the DNA TGTGCCAGCAGCTTAGAAAGTGGGGCTGGAAACACCATATATTTT. Protein: CASSLESGAGNTIYF. This rearrangement joins TRBV13 to TRBJ1-3, with D hard to call. This CDR3 is 15 amino acids long. CDR1 PRHDT and CDR2 FYEKMQ come from the germline V gene (reference sequence). The V and J ends lost 1 base and 2 bases respectively, with 9 bases between them.

In nucleotides, the CDR3 is TGTGCCTGGAGCCGGGACAGGATCAACTATGGCTACACCTTC. Translation gives CAWSRDRINYGYTF. This rearrangement joins TRBV30 to TRBJ1-2; 8 nucleotides match TRBD1. Germline lookup yields CDR1 GTSNPN and CDR2 SVGIG (reference sequence). CDR3 length: 14 residues. V dropped 3 bases and J dropped 2; count of bases not matched to a gene: 5.

This chain joins TRBV28 and TRBJ2-1, with 9 bases matching TRBD2. From germline, CDR1 is MDHEN and CDR2 SYDVKM. The trim removed 7 bases at V and 0 bases at J, leaving 1 base unmatched. This CDR3 is 14 amino acids long. The CDR3 loop is CASISGSSYNEQFF. The CDR3 region has the DNA TGTGCCAGCATTAGCGGGAGCTCCTACAATGAGCAGTTCTTC. Full variable domain (outside the CDR3, taken from reference TRBV28 and TRBJ2-1): DVKVTQSSRYLVKRTGEKVFLECVQDMDHENMFWYRQDPGLGLRLIYFSYDVKMKEKGDIPEGYSVSREKKERFSLILESASTNQTSMYLCASISGSSYNEQFFGPGTRLTVL.

This clone has more than one count but fewer than ten. The V call is TRBV10-2, the J call TRBJ1-5, with a possible D match to TRBD1 (6 bases). Between the trimmed V and J ends, which lost 7 bases and 1 base, there was a span of 14 bases. The length of the CDR3 is 15 residues. In germline, CDR1 is WSHSY, CDR2 SAAADI. CDR3 coding DNA: TGCGCCAGCACTATCCGGGACACCAGCAATCAGCCCCAGCATTTT. This codes for CASTIRDTSNQPQHF.

The chain employs TRBV5-1 and TRBJ2-4; D may be TRBD1 (6 bases). This CDR3 is 14 amino acids long. Trimming shortened V by 4 bases and J by 2 bases, and 10 bases separated the two germline ends. Germline CDR1 SGHRS, CDR2 YFSETQ. This CDR3 reads CASSPGVTKNIQYF. DNA for the CDR3: TGCGCCAGCAGCCCAGGGGTCACCAAAAACATTCAGTACTTC.

The sample holds one count of this clone. The V gene is TRBV10-3, the J gene TRBJ1-1; no reliable D call. V lost 10 bases and J lost 0, with 9 bases in between. CDR3 length: 12 amino acids. CDR1 and CDR2 from the germline V gene are ENHRY and SYGVKD. As DNA, the CDR3 is TGTGCCACCGGGCCCTTGAACACTGAAGCTTTCTTT. This sequence encodes CATGPLNTEAFF.

This clone was detected a few times. The chain links TRBV7-9 to TRBJ2-2, with 8 bases aligning to TRBD2. Germline values: CDR1 SEHNR, CDR2 FQNEAQ (reference sequence). Trimming cost V 2 bases and J 6 bases; bases outside gene matches: 8. CDR3 size: 16 residues. The CDR3 sequence: CASSLRRSGMAGELFF. The CDR3 region has the DNA TGTGCCAGCAGCTTAAGGCGTAGCGGGATGGCCGGGGAGCTGTTTTTT.

The chain links TRBV7-9 to TRBJ1-5; D may be TRBD1 (5 bases). CDR3 length: 14 residues. Germline CDR1 SEHNR, CDR2 FQNEAQ (reference sequence). Trimming took 5 bases from V and 5 from J, leaving 13 bases between them. Written as DNA, the CDR3 is TGTGCCAGCAGCGGCCCGGGACCGGATCAGCCCCAGCATTTT. Its protein is CASSGPGPDQPQHF.

This clone was seen a few times. The V gene is TRBV29-1, the J gene TRBJ2-5; TRBD2 aligns across 8 bases. Unmatched junction bases numbered 6, after V lost 6 bases and J lost 3 bases. This CDR3 spans 13 amino acids. Germline CDR1 SQVTM, CDR2 ANQGSEA. CDR3 nucleotide sequence: TGCAGCGTGGTTACTAGCGGCGAAGAGACCCAGTACTTC. Its translation is CSVVTSGEETQYF.

This clone was seen more than once but under ten times. The chain recombines TRBV7-8 with TRBJ1-4, with TRBD1 matching over 9 bases. This CDR3 has 15 amino acids. The germline CDR1 and CDR2 sequences are SGHVS and FQNEAQ. With 4 bases clipped from V and 7 bases from J, the junction kept 7 bases outside the gene matches. CDR3 region: CASSSGQGQREKLFF. The CDR3 DNA follows: TGTGCCAGCAGCTCCGGACAGGGGCAGCGTGAAAAACTGTTTTTT.

The chain recombines TRBV28 with TRBJ1-4, with D maybe TRBD1 (6 bases). This CDR3 spans 18 amino acids. Germline-derived CDR1 and CDR2 are MDHEN and SYDVKM. V was trimmed by 6 bases and J by 4 bases, leaving 24 bases between them. CDR3: CASSSLRGTAVLNEKLFF. The CDR3 DNA sequence: TGTGCCAGCAGCTCCCTAAGGGGGACTGCGGTCCTTAATGAAAAACTGTTTTTT.

The V gene is TRBV5-1, the J gene TRBJ2-5, with a tentative D call TRBD2 (6 bases). This CDR3 has 14 amino acids. In germline, CDR1 is SGHRS, CDR2 YFSETQ. V shed 4 bases and J shed 2 bases, with 12 bases lying between them. This CDR3 reads CASSRDSSQETQYF. The DNA for the CDR3 is TGCGCCAGCAGCCGGGACTCGTCACAAGAGACCCAGTACTTC.

The rearrangement links TRBV19 to TRBJ1-1; D unresolved. The CDR3 runs to 16 residues. Per germline, CDR1 LNHDA and CDR2 SQIVND (reference sequence). Trimming removed 4 bases at V and 1 base at J, with 16 bases between. CDR3 residues: CASSSTGISRNTEAFF. The CDR3 bases are TGTGCCAGTAGTAGTACGGGGATTTCAAGGAACACTGAAGCTTTCTTT.

CDR3 DNA sequence: TGTGCCAGCAGCTTGGCCCTCGGCTCCTACGAGCAGTACTTC. Translation: CASSLALGSYEQYF. J is TRBJ2-7 and V is TRBV5-6; D gene uncertain. Germline CDR1 reads SGHDT; CDR2 reads YYEEEE. The CDR3 is 14 residues long. The V and J ends lost 0 bases and 0 bases respectively, with 7 bases between them.

The J gene is TRBJ1-4, the V gene TRBV6-1; D remains unclear. The length of the CDR3 is 15 residues. The germline gives CDR1 MNHNS, CDR2 SASEGT. Trimming stripped 3 bases from V and 0 bases from J, with 8 bases between. CDR3 sequence reads: CASSELVATNEKLFF. CDR3 sequence (DNA): TGTGCCAGCAGTGAGCTAGTTGCAACTAATGAAAAACTGTTTTTT.

The rearrangement joins TRBV7-9 to TRBJ2-1; no clear D. CDR3 length: 16 amino acids. From germline, CDR1 is SEHNR and CDR2 FQNEAQ (reference sequence). V was shortened by 1 base and J by 3 bases, with 13 bases between the two germline ends. CDR3 sequence (DNA): TGTGCCAGCAGCTTAGGGGCGCCCTTAGGCTACAATGAGCAGTTCTTC. Protein product: CASSLGAPLGYNEQFF.

The CDR3 bases are TGTGCCAGCAGGTACGACAGTTCGGGGCAGCCCCAGCATTTT. The encoded protein is CASRYDSSGQPQHF. The chain recombines TRBV6-6 with TRBJ1-5, with a tentative D call TRBD1 (5 bases). The CDR3 spans 14 residues. Germline CDR1 MNHNY, CDR2 SVGAGI (reference sequence). The V gene lost 6 bases and the J gene lost 7 bases, with 16 bases spanning the gap.

The J gene is TRBJ2-3, the V gene TRBV7-9; TRBD1 matches at 10 bases. This CDR3 contains 15 residues. V lost 8 bases and J lost 3; bases outside the gene matches: 8. Germline V gene sequence: CDR1 SEHNR, CDR2 FQNEAQ (reference sequence). The CDR3, as DNA: TGTGCCAGCTTCCGACAGGGGGCGTCGACAGATACGCAGTATTTT. It specifies CASFRQGASTDTQYF.